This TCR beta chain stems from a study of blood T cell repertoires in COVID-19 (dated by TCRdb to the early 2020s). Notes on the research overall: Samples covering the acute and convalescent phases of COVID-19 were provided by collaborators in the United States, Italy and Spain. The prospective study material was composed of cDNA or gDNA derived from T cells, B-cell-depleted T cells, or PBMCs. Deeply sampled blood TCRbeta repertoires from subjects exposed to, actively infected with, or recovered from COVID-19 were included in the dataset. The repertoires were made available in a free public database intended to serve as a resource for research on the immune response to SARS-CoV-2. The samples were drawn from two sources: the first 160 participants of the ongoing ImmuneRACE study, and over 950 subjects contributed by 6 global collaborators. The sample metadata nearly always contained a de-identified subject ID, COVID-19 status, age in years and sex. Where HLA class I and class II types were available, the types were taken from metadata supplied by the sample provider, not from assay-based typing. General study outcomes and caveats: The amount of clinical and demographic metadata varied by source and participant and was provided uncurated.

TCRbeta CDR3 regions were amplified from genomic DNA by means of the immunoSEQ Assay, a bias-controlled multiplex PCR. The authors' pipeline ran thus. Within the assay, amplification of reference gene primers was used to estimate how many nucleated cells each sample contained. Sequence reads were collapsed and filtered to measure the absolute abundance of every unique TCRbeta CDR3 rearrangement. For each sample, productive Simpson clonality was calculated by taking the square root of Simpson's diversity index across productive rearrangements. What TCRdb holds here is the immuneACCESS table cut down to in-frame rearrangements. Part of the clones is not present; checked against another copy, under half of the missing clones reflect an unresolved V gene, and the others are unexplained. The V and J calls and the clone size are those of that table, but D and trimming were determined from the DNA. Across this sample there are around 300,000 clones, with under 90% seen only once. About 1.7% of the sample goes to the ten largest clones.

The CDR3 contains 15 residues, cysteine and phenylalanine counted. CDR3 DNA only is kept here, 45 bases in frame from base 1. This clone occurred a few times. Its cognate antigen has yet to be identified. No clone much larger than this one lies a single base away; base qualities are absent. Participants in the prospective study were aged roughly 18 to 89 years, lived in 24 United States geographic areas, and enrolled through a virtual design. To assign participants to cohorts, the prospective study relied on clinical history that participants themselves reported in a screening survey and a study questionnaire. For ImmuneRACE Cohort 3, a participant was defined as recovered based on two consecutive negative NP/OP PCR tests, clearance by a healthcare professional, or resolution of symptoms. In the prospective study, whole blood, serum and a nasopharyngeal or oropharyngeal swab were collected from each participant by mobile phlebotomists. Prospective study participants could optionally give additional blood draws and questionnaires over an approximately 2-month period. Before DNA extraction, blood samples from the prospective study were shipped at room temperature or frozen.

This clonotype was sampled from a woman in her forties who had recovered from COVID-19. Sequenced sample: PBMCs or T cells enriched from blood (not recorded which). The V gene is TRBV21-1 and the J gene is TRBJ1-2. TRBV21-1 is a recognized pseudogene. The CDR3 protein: CASDPVDAGVCGYTF. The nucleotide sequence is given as TGTGCCAGCGACCCTGTGGACGCGGGGGTTTGTGGCTACACCTTC.